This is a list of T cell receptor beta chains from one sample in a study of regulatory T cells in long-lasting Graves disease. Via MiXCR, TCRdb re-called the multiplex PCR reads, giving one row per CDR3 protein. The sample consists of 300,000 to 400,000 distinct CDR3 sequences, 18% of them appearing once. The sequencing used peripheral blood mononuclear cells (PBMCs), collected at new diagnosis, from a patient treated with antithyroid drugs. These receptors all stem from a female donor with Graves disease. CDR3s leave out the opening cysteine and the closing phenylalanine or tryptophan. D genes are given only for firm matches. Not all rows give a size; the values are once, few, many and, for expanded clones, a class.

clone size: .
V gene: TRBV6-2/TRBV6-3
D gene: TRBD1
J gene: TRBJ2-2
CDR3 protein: ASSSGQGVGELF

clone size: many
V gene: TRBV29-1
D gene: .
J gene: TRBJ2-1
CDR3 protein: SAVGGPNYYNEQF

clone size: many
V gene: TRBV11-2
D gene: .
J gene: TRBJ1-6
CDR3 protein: ASSLVGRVNSPLH

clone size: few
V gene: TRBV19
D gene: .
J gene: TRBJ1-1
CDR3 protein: ASSGGTGEAF

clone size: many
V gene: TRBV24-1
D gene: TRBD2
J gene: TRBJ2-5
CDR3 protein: ATSRVHRDYGETQY

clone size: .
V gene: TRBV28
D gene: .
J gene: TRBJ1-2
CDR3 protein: ASRIGTPVYGYT

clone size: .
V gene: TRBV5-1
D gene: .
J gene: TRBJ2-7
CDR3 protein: ASSLSKSYYEQY

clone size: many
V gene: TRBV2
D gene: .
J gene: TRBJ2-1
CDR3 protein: ASSEVGGWEQF

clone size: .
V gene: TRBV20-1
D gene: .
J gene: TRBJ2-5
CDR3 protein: SARTGQETQY

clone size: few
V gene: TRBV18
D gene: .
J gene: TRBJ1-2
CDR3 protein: ASSTLRSEYRYT

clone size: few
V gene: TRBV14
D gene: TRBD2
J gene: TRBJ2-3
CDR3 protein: ASSQGAGLGTDTQY

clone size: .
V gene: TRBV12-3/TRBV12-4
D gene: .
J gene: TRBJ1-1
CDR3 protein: ASSSVAGANTEAF

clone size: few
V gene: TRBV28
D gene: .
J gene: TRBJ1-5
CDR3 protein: ASSFTGRGANPPQH

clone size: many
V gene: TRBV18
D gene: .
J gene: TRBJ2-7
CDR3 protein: ASSLTGTYEQY

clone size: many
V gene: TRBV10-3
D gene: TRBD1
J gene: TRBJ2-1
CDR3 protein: AISPMGGTGRYNEQF

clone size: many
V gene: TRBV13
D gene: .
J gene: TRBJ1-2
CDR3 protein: ASSPSLGRTYGYT

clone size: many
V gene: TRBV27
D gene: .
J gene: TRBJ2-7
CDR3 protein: ASSLSARISYEQY

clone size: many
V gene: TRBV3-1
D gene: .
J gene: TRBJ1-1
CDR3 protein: ASSQETGMGEAF

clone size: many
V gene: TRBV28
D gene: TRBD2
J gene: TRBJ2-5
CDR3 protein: ASSLRGAGSETQY

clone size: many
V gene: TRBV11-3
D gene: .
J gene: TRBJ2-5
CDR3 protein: ASSRGRRETQY

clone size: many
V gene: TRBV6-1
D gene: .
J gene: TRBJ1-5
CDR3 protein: ASSSLGSQPQH

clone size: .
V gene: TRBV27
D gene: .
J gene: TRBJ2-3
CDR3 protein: ASSLTAPEITDTQY

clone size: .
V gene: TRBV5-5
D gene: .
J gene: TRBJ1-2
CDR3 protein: ASSLQQGYGYT

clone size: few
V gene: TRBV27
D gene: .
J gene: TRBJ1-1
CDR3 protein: ASSAPTDTEAF

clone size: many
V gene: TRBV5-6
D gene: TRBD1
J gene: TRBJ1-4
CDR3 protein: ASSQGAPARDRLF

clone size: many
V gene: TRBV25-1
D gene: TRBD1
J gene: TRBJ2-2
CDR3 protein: ASSESGTAAGELF

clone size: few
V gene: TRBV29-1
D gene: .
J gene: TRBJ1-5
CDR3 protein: SVIGWVGQPQH

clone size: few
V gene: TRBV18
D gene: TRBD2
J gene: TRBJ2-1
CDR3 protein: ASSRFSGSDPYNEQF

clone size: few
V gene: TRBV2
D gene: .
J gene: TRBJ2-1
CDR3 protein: ASSRGAYNEQF

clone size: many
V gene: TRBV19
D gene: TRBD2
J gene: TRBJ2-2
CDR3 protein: ASSVGTSGRANTGELF

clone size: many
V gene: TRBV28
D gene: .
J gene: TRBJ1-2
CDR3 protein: ASESDYGYT

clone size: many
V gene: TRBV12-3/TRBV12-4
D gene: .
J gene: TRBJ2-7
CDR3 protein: ASSRSGTEYEQY

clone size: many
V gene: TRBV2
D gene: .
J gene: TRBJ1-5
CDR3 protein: ASSYKGYSNQPQH

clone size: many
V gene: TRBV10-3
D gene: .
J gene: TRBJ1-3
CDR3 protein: AIARDPTAGNTIY

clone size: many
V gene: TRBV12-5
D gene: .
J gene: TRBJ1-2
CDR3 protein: ASALEDGMDYGYT

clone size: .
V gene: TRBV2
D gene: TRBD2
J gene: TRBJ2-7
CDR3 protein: ASSWDYNSYEQY

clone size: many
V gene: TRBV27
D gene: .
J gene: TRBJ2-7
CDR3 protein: ASRKNRDEFYEQY

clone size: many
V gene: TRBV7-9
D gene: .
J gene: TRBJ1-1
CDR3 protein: ASSLSAGNTEAF

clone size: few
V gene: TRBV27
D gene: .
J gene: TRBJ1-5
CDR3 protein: ASRGTTDPNQPQH

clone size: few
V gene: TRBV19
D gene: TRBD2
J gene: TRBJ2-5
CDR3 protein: ASSVTGGKETQY

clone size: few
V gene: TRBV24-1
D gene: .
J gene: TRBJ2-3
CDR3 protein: ATSEYTDTQY

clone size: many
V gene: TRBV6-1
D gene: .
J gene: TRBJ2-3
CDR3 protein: ASRDYGTDTQY

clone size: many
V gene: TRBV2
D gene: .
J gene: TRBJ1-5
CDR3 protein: ASSDPSPQH

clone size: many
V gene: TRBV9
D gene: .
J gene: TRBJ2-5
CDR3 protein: ASSVGDPQETQY

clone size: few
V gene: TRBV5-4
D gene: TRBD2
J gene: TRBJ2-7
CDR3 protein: ASTQERDHYEQY

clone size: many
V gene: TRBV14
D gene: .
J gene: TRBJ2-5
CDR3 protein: ASSLTMVEETQY

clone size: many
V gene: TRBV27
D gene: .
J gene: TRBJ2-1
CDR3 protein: ASRMGSYNEQF

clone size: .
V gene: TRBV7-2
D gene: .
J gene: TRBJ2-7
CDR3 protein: ASRPSGRGGYEQY

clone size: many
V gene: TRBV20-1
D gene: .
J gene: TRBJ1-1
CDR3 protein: SARDGGNTEAF

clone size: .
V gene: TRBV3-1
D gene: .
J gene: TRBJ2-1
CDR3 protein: ASSQTPPGVLYNEQF

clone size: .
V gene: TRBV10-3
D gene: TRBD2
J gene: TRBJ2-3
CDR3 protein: AISDFLSGRTGADTQY

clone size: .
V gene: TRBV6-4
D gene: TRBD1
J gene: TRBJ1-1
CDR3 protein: ASFFPNGTGTGSTEAF

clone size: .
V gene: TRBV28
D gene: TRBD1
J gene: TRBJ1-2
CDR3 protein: ASSNLGTGVYGYT

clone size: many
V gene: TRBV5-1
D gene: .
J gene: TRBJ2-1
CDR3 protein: ASSPSSAGNEQF

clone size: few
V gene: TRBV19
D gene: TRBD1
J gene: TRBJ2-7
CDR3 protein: ASSMGDRDFDEQY